Each of the 20 T cell receptor beta chains below was sequenced from the same sample in a study of blood T cell repertoires in COVID-19. Produced via immunoSEQ multiplex PCR; TCRdb's table is partial and in-frame only. The profile shows under 400,000 clones, around 88% of them singletons. Material: peripheral blood. Receptor source: a woman younger than 45 with COVID-19, enrolled during active disease.

The chain joins TRBV10-3 to TRBJ2-2, with D perhaps TRBD1 (6 bases). From germline, CDR1 is ENHRY and CDR2 SYGVKD. The ends were cut back, 2 bases at V and 5 bases at J, with 9 bases in the middle. The CDR3 spans 14 residues. DNA for the CDR3: TGTGCCATCAGTGAGATAACAGGGACCGGGGAGCTGTTTTTT. This translates into CAISEITGTGELFF.

The chain combines TRBV2 with TRBJ2-1; D unclear. Germline CDR1 SNHLY, CDR2 FYNNEI. With 6 bases removed from V and 6 bases from J, the gap between germline ends came to 18 bases. The CDR3 loop spans 15 amino acids. The CDR3 region is CASRSTTSIFNEQFF. In DNA, the CDR3 is TGTGCCAGCAGGAGTACTACTTCGATCTTCAATGAGCAGTTCTTC.

The rearrangement joins TRBV28 to TRBJ1-1; 9 bases are shared with TRBD1. Germline assignment: CDR1 MDHEN and CDR2 SYDVKM. V shed 6 bases, J shed 1 base, and the junction held 6 bases outside the gene matches. The CDR3 spans 15 residues. The CDR3 sequence: CASRPQGAGNTEAFF. Here the CDR3 DNA reads TGTGCCAGCAGGCCACAGGGGGCCGGGAACACTGAAGCTTTCTTT.

The gene calls are TRBV6-2 or TRBV6-3 and TRBJ1-5; possibly TRBD1 for D (6 bases). The V gene lost 5 bases and the J gene lost 0 bases, with 11 bases spanning the gap. The germline V gene has CDR1 MNHEY and CDR2 SVGEGT. The CDR3 runs 15 residues. CDR3 protein: CASSPGVGSNQPQHF. CDR3 bases: TGTGCCAGCAGTCCAGGGGTGGGTAGCAATCAGCCCCAGCATTTT.

The chain is built from TRBV10-1 and TRBJ2-1; the D gene is possibly TRBD2 (6 bases). Between the trimmed V and J ends, which lost 10 bases and 7 bases, there was a span of 17 bases. Germline V gives CDR1 WNHNN, CDR2 SYGVQD (reference sequence). This CDR3 spans 13 amino acids. The CDR3 coding sequence is TGCGCCACCCATGAGCGGGCGTGGAATGAGCAGTTCTTC. Residues: CATHERAWNEQFF.

This clone was recorded only once. The chain employs TRBV5-8 and TRBJ1-2, with D hard to call. V lost 3 bases to trimming and J lost 11 bases, with 17 bases between them. Germline V gene lookup returns CDR1 SGHTS and CDR2 YDEGEE. This CDR3 contains 13 residues. CDR3 in amino acids: CASSYSGPEGYTF. CDR3 nucleotide sequence: TGTGCCAGCAGCTATTCCGGGCCCGAGGGATACACCTTC.

The chain is built from TRBV5-5 and TRBJ2-3; D gene uncertain. Trimming took off 2 bases at V and 0 bases at J, with 7 bases between the two ends. The CDR3 is 14 residues long. The germline V gene encodes CDR1 SGHKS and CDR2 YYEKEE (reference sequence). CDR3 loop: CASSFSGSTDTQYF. CDR3 sequence (DNA): TGTGCCAGCAGCTTTTCCGGGAGCACAGATACGCAGTATTTT.

The chain couples TRBV4-3 to TRBJ2-3, with a possible D match to TRBD2 (7 bases). CDR1 and CDR2 (germline): LGHNA, YSLEER. The CDR3 is made up of 17 amino acids. The V end was cut by 4 bases, the J end by 7 bases, with 24 bases between. CDR3 protein: CASSRGAGGGPSHTQYF. CDR3 sequence (DNA): TGCGCCAGCAGCCGGGGCGCTGGCGGGGGCCCTTCCCATACGCAGTATTTT.

CDR3 sequence reads: CASSPSGGYYGYTF. The CDR3 bases are TGTGCCAGCAGCCCCAGCGGGGGGTACTATGGCTACACCTTC. V gene TRBV7-2 combines with J gene TRBJ1-2; D possibly corresponds to TRBD1 (5 bases). CDR3 length: 14 residues. Germline V gene lookup returns CDR1 SGHTA and CDR2 FQGNSA. The V gene lost 5 bases and the J gene lost 3 bases, with 13 bases spanning the gap. Full variable domain (missing parts from reference TRBV7-2 and TRBJ1-2): GAGVSQSPSNKVTEKGKDVELRCDPISGHTALYWYRQSLGQGLEFLIYFQGNSAPDKSGLPSDRFSAERTGGSVSTLTIQRTQQEDSAVYLCASSPSGGYYGYTFGSGTRLTVV.

The chain links TRBV9 to TRBJ1-1; 11 positions match TRBD1. Trimming removed 4 bases from V and 4 bases from J; junction bases left unmatched: 9. This CDR3 comprises 16 residues. CDR1 is SGDLS, CDR2 YYNGEE, per germline. The CDR3 protein is CASSPWDRGEGTEAFF. The DNA for the CDR3 is TGTGCCAGCAGCCCCTGGGACAGGGGGGAAGGCACTGAAGCTTTCTTT.

The chain carries TRBV3-1 (or the pseudogene TRBV3-2) and TRBJ1-4; D is uncertain. The CDR3 runs 13 residues. The ends were cut back, 4 bases at V and 8 bases at J, with 11 bases in the middle. Germline values: CDR1 LGHDT, CDR2 YNNKEL (reference sequence). CDR3 in DNA: TGTGCCAGCAGCCTGCGTTCCTCCGAAAAACTGTTTTTT. Protein product: CASSLRSSEKLFF.

This clone was recorded a few times. This sequence joins TRBV7-9 and TRBJ1-6, with no clear D. V gave up 5 bases and J gave up 4 bases, with 15 bases separating them. From germline, CDR1 is SEHNR and CDR2 FQNEAQ (reference sequence). The CDR3 sequence is 16 residues long. The CDR3 here is CASSPPGVGYNSPLHF. DNA for the CDR3: TGTGCCAGCAGCCCCCCCGGGGTCGGTTATAATTCACCCCTCCACTTT.

This chain uses TRBV28 with TRBJ1-5; D uncertain. Trimming stripped 8 bases from V and 0 bases from J, with 11 bases between. Germline V gene data show CDR1 as MDHEN and CDR2 as SYDVKM. There are 14 residues in the CDR3. DNA for the CDR3: TGTGCCAGCGACACCTACCTTAGCAATCAGCCCCAGCATTTT. It is translated as CASDTYLSNQPQHF.

The CDR3 reads CAGGQGMYEAFF. As DNA, the CDR3 is TGTGCCGGAGGACAGGGGATGTATGAAGCTTTCTTT. The rearrangement joins TRBV2 to TRBJ1-1, with 9 bases that match TRBD1. Germline V CDR1 and CDR2: SNHLY, FYNNEI. V was clipped by 11 bases and J by 7 bases; unmatched bases: 8. The length of the CDR3 is 12 residues.

This clone was recorded a few times. The V gene is TRBV19, the J gene TRBJ1-2; TRBD1 might be the D (5 bases). The CDR3 covers 14 residues. The germline CDR1 and CDR2 sequences are LNHDA and SQIVND (reference sequence). Trimming shortened V by 8 bases and J by 2 bases, and 15 bases separated the two germline ends. For the CDR3, the DNA is TGTGCCAGTCAGCGAGGGGAGGGGAACTATGGCTACACCTTC. Protein sequence: CASQRGEGNYGYTF.

This chain connects TRBV7-8 to TRBJ1-5, with 9 bases that match TRBD1. Germline CDR1 reads SGHVS; CDR2 reads FQNEAQ. V lost 3 bases, J lost 4 bases, and 7 bases stayed unmatched. This CDR3 is built from 16 residues. The DNA for the CDR3 is TGTGCCAGCAGCTTGAACAGGGGGCTGGAGAATCAGCCCCAGCATTTT. This codes for CASSLNRGLENQPQHF.

This chain joins TRBV2 and TRBJ2-3; 9 nucleotides match TRBD2. This CDR3 has 14 amino acids. Germline V gene lookup returns CDR1 SNHLY and CDR2 FYNNEI. Trimming at V came to 6 bases and at J to 6 bases, leaving 7 bases not matched to a gene. The CDR3 spells CASRGGLAVDTQYF. CDR3 coding DNA: TGTGCCAGCAGGGGGGGACTAGCTGTGGATACGCAGTATTTT. Based on the CDR3 plus reference TRBV2 and TRBJ2-3, the full variable domain is EPEVTQTPSHQVTQMGQEVILRCVPISNHLYFYWYRQILGQKVEFLVSFYNNEISEKSEIFDDQFSVERPDGSNFTLKIRSTKLEDSAMYFCASRGGLAVDTQYFGPGTRLTVL.

CDR3 DNA sequence: TGTGCCACCAGTGATTCAGGGGAAATCACTGAAGCTTTCTTT. Protein sequence: CATSDSGEITEAFF. The gene calls are TRBV24-1 and TRBJ1-1; D possibly corresponds to TRBD1 (6 bases). The CDR3 has 14 residues. Germline V gene lookup returns CDR1 KGHDR and CDR2 SFDVKD. Trimming pared 2 bases from V and 4 bases from J, leaving 10 bases between.

This chain uses TRBV27 with TRBJ2-1, with 9 bases fitting TRBD1. The junction had 5 bases not matched to a gene; V was cut back by 3 bases and J by 8 bases. The CDR3 spans 14 residues. Per the germline V gene, CDR1 is MNHEY and CDR2 is SMNVEV (reference sequence). The CDR3, as DNA: TGTGCCAGCAGTTTCCGGGACAGGGTCGATGAGCAGTTCTTC. This codes for CASSFRDRVDEQFF.

The chain has TRBV28 and TRBJ1-1, with D hard to call. Germline CDR1 reads MDHEN; CDR2 reads SYDVKM. The CDR3 covers 15 residues. Trimming shortened V by 1 base and J by 4 bases, and 13 bases separated the two germline ends. CDR3 sequence reads: CASSLSAARFTEAFF. In DNA, the CDR3 is TGTGCCAGCAGTTTATCGGCGGCTAGGTTCACTGAAGCTTTCTTT.